The source of this T cell receptor (beta chain) is a study of blood T cell repertoires in COVID-19. Study overall: T cells, B-cell-depleted T cells, or PBMCs supplied cDNA or gDNA.

Recruitment covered 25 or so US areas and drew participants whose ages spanned about 18 to 90 years. Germline V lookup: CDR1 SEHNR, CDR2 FQNEAQ (reference sequence). The V gene lost 3 bases and the J gene lost 5 bases, with 10 bases spanning the gap. The CDR3 runs 13 residues. Study processing details: From reference gene primer amplification, estimates of nucleated cell counts were derived. Here immunoSEQ multiplex PCR was the method, and the copy in TCRdb shows in-frame clones only, minus some. The V and J calls and clone size come from that table; D and trimming were worked out from the DNA. This table has more than 250,000 clones, 80% to 90% appearing once.

Sequencing was carried out using PBMCs or T cells enriched from blood (not recorded which). This receptor was identified in a woman aged 18-35 years who had recovered from COVID-19. The genes are TRBV7-9 and TRBJ1-1; D gene uncertain. The chain's CDR3 is CASSFPGWTEAFF. In DNA, the CDR3 is TGTGCCAGCAGCTTCCCCGGGTGGACTGAAGCTTTCTTT.